Here is one T cell receptor (beta chain) with its context. What it binds is not known. In TCRdb, the 5' RACE reads were re-called with MiXCR into one record per CDR3 protein. The table includes around 310,000 distinct CDR3 sequences, under 25% detected once. The data originate from a study of T-cell memory formation after mild COVID-19. CDR1 is PRHDT and CDR2 is FYEKMQ in the germline V gene (reference sequence). This CDR3 is 12 amino acids long. Whole-study results and caveats: Memory from before infection featured some responding clones, which suggests cross-reactive memory joined. The SARS-CoV-2 specificity of second-wave clones reaching peak at day 37 remained unverified.

The J gene is TRBJ2-7, the V gene TRBV13, with TRBD1 matching over 9 bases. The sequenced material came from PBMCs or a T cell subset sorted from them (not recorded which). The sequence derives from a man aged 18 to 29 who had mild COVID-19 (a few samples of this study predate the infection). Cell type and time point are not known. The CDR3 DNA reads TGTGCCAGCAGCTTAGGCCGGGACAGGGTACACGTC. Amino acid sequence: CASSLGRDRVHV.